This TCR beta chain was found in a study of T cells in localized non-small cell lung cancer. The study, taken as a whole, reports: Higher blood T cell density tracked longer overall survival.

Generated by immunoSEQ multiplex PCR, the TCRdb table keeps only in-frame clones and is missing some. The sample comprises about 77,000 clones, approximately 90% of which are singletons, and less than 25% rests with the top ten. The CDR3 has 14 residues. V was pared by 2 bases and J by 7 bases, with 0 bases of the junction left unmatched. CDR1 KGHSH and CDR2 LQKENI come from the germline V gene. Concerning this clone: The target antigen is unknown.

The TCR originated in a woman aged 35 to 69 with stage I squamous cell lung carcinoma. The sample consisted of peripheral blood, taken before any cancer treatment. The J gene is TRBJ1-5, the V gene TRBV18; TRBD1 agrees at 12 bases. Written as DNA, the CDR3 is TGTGCCAGCTCACCAGGGACAGGGGGCCAGCCCCAGCATTTT. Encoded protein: CASSPGTGGQPQHF.